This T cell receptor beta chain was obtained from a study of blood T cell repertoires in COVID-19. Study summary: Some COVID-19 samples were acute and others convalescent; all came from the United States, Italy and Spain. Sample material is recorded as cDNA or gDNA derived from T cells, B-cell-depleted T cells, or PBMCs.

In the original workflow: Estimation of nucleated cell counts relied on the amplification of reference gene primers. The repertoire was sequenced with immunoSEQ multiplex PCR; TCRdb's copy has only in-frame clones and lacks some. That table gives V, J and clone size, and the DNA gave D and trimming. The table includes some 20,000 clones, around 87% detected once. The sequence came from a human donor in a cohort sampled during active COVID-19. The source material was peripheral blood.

In nucleotides, the CDR3 is TGTGCCAGCAGTTTAGCGGGCAATTCGAACACCGGGGAGCTGTTTTTT. Encoded protein: CASSLAGNSNTGELFF. The rearrangement uses TRBV28 and TRBJ2-2; the D gene is possibly TRBD2 (5 bases). The V gene lost 2 bases and the J gene lost 0 bases, with 10 bases spanning the gap. The CDR3 has 16 residues. Looked up from germline, CDR1 is MDHEN and CDR2 is SYDVKM.